Given below is one T cell receptor beta chain in context. Its antigen is still unknown. Method: immunoSEQ multiplex PCR; TCRdb's copy keeps in-frame clones and lacks some. The sample comprises 65,000 to 80,000 clones, approximately 90% of which are singletons, and around 0.75% rests with the top ten. The entry originates in a study of OX40 agonist ivuxolimab in advanced cancers. CDR3 size: 17 residues. Per germline, CDR1 MNHEY and CDR2 SMNVEV (reference sequence). J was trimmed by 7 bases and V by 2 bases; bases with no gene match: 7. General study points: Average numbers of expanded clones were greater in CD8+ T cells than in CD4+.

The chain joins TRBV27 to TRBJ2-1; 14 nucleotides match TRBD2. The material was CD4+ or CD8+ T cells sorted from blood, obtained in a trial of the OX40 agonist ivuxolimab. This sequence was found in an adult with an advanced solid tumor such as melanoma, head and neck, liver or kidney cancer. The CDR3 is CASSLLGLAGVGNEQFF. DNA for the CDR3: TGTGCCAGCAGTTTACTGGGACTAGCGGGAGTCGGGAATGAGCAGTTCTTC.